Below, 23 T cell receptor beta chains from the same sample are listed, as sequenced in a study of shared clonotypes between healthy human individuals. Measured with immunoSEQ multiplex PCR; TCRdb has only the in-frame clones, and not every one. The sample records approximately 740,000 clones, around 93% being singletons. Terminally differentiated effector memory CD45RA+ cells were left out of the naive CD8 fraction, which was CD45RO-negative and positively selected for CCR7. Sequencing input: naive CD8+ T cells sorted from blood. The receptors originated from a man aged 25-45 years in good health.

The chain recombines TRBV11-2 with TRBJ2-1; 7 bases are a match to TRBD2. CDR1 is SGHAT and CDR2 is FQNNGV in the germline V gene. V was clipped by 0 bases and J by 4 bases; unmatched bases: 3. There are 15 residues in the CDR3. CDR3: CASSLEAGPYNEQFF. CDR3 coding DNA: TGTGCCAGCAGCTTAGAAGCGGGACCATACAATGAGCAGTTCTTC.

DNA for the CDR3: TGCAGCGTTGAAGGTTTAGGCGAGGGGACTAACTCCTACGAGCAGTACTTC. Amino acid sequence: CSVEGLGEGTNSYEQYF. The chain employs TRBV29-1 and TRBJ2-7, with 7 nucleotides matching TRBD2. Germline V lookup: CDR1 SQVTM, CDR2 ANQGSEA. The CDR3 consists of 17 residues. Trimming took 1 base from V and 0 from J; bases not matched to a gene: 12.

This clone was counted once. V and J are TRBV27 and TRBJ2-3; tentative D call: TRBD1 (6 bases). Trimming pared 1 base from V and 4 bases from J, leaving 12 bases between. Looked up from germline, CDR1 is MNHEY and CDR2 is SMNVEV (reference sequence). This CDR3 has 15 residues. The CDR3: CASSLLGGPADTQYF. The CDR3 nucleotides read TGTGCCAGCAGTTTATTAGGGGGTCCCGCAGATACGCAGTATTTT.

CDR3 DNA sequence: TGTGCCAGCAGCCCCTTAGCGGGAGAAAGGGCAGATACGCAGTATTTT. Its protein product is CASSPLAGERADTQYF. This sequence joins TRBV7-6 and TRBJ2-3; 9 bases agree with TRBD2. The germline V gene encodes CDR1 SGHVS and CDR2 FNYEAQ. This CDR3 is 16 amino acids long. V shed 5 bases, J shed 4 bases, and the junction held 10 bases outside the gene matches.

This chain uses TRBV7-9 with TRBJ1-1; D is perhaps TRBD1 (5 bases). Trimming took off 1 base at V and 1 base at J, with 13 bases between the two ends. The CDR3 sequence is 16 residues long. Per the germline V gene, CDR1 is SEHNR and CDR2 is FQNEAQ (reference sequence). CDR3 amino acids: CASSLGPGGSNTEAFF. The DNA of the CDR3 is TGTGCCAGCAGCTTAGGCCCGGGGGGTTCGAACACTGAAGCTTTCTTT.

The chain employs TRBV5-6 and TRBJ2-1; TRBD2 matches at 10 bases. Per the germline V gene, CDR1 is SGHDT and CDR2 is YYEEEE. V gave up 0 bases and J gave up 5 bases; unmatched junction bases: 5. The CDR3 length is 16 residues. CDR3 coding DNA: TGTGCCAGCAGCTTGGCTACTAGCGGGGTTCACAATGAGCAGTTCTTC. Translated: CASSLATSGVHNEQFF.

The chain links TRBV7-9 to TRBJ2-2; 7 bases line up with TRBD1. Germline CDR1 and CDR2: SEHNR and FQNEAQ (reference sequence). V lost 4 bases, J lost 1 base, and 12 bases stayed unmatched. The CDR3 is 18 amino acids. CDR3 sequence: CASSSTGTDTKNTGELFF. The CDR3, as DNA: TGTGCCAGCAGCTCTACCGGGACAGATACTAAGAACACCGGGGAGCTGTTTTTT.

This chain links TRBV6-4 with TRBJ2-1; possible D gene TRBD2, 5 bases. CDR1 MRHNA and CDR2 SNTAGT come from the germline V gene. The CDR3 spans 13 residues. The V end was cut by 4 bases, the J end by 9 bases, with 13 bases between. This CDR3 reads CASSGTGSTEQFF. The CDR3 region has the DNA TGTGCCAGCAGTGGAACGGGATCAACTGAGCAGTTCTTC.

This chain connects TRBV11-2 to TRBJ2-7; 16 bases agree with TRBD2. V shed 5 bases and J 6 bases; nucleotides not matched to a gene: 10. Germline CDR1 and CDR2: SGHAT and FQNNGV. This CDR3 comprises 17 residues. This CDR3 is CASSTPGTSGRVVEQYF. The DNA of the CDR3 is TGTGCCAGCAGCACACCAGGGACTAGCGGGAGGGTGGTCGAGCAGTACTTC.

V usage is TRBV7-9 and J usage is TRBJ2-1, with TRBD1 identical over 7 bases. Germline CDR1 and CDR2: SEHNR and FQNEAQ (reference sequence). V trimming: 5 bases; J trimming: 8 bases; junction bases outside the gene matches: 15. The CDR3 length is 16 residues. CDR3 region: CASSAPSTGFSYEQFF. The CDR3 DNA reads TGTGCCAGCAGCGCGCCGTCGACAGGGTTTTCGTATGAGCAGTTCTTC.

The rearrangement uses TRBV4-1 and TRBJ2-7, with D perhaps being TRBD1 or TRBD2 (6 bases each). This CDR3 region has 17 residues. V was cut by 1 base and J by 1 base, with 17 bases left in between. Germline V gene sequence: CDR1 MGHRA, CDR2 YSYEKL. The CDR3 DNA follows: TGCGCCAGCAGCCAAGCCGCGGACAGAGGGACTTCCTACGAGCAGTACTTC. Amino acids: CASSQAADRGTSYEQYF.

A note on this clone: Other DNA sequences from this sample encode an identical CDR3 as well. V and J are TRBV27 and TRBJ2-7; D unclear. The ends were cut back, 0 bases at V and 4 bases at J, with 7 bases in the middle. The CDR3 extends over 13 amino acids. Looked up from germline, CDR1 is MNHEY and CDR2 is SMNVEV (reference sequence). The CDR3 DNA is TGTGCCAGCAGTTTATCGTTGGGGTACGAGCAGTACTTC. Translating gives CASSLSLGYEQYF.

CDR3 in DNA: TGTGCCAGCTTCCCTGGTAGCGGGAGCACAGATACGCAGTATTTT. Amino acids: CASFPGSGSTDTQYF. The chain uses TRBV9 and TRBJ2-3, with 7 bases aligning to TRBD2. Per the germline V gene, CDR1 is SGDLS and CDR2 is YYNGEE. There are 15 residues in the CDR3. Losses at the gene ends were 7 bases for V and 0 bases for J; bases not matched to a gene: 8.

This sequence joins TRBV25-1 and TRBJ2-4, with 7 bases fitting TRBD2. The V gene end was trimmed by 11 bases and the J gene end by 6 bases; junction bases not matched to a gene: 13. The CDR3 covers 14 residues. Germline CDR1 and CDR2: MGHDK and SYGVNS. The CDR3 nucleotides are TGTGCCGGGGGAGGGGCCGGGTATAGAAACATTCAGTACTTC. Its protein product is CAGGGAGYRNIQYF.

The chain employs TRBV19 and TRBJ2-1, with 10 bases aligning to TRBD2. The CDR3 loop spans 16 amino acids. Germline V gene lookup returns CDR1 LNHDA and CDR2 SQIVND (reference sequence). V lost 5 bases, J lost 9 bases, and 13 bases stayed unmatched. In DNA, the CDR3 is TGTGCCAGTAGTGAAATCTTAGCGGGAGGTTATCTTGAGCAGTTCTTC. Its protein is CASSEILAGGYLEQFF.

The J gene is TRBJ2-1, the V gene TRBV13, with TRBD1 matching 7 bases. V lost 4 bases to trimming and J lost 9 bases; unmatched junction nucleotides: 6. This CDR3 comprises 13 residues. Germline loops: CDR1 PRHDT, CDR2 FYEKMQ (reference sequence). The CDR3 bases are TGTGCCAGCAGCTCCTGGACAGGCACTGAGCAGTTCTTC. Translation gives CASSSWTGTEQFF.

The chain links TRBV7-2 to TRBJ1-5, with D perhaps TRBD1 (5 bases). Germline V gene sequence: CDR1 SGHTA, CDR2 FQGNSA. The V end lost 1 base, the J end lost 7 bases, and 14 bases lay between the germline ends. CDR3 size: 15 residues. As DNA, the CDR3 is TGTGCCAGCAGCTTAGAGGCGGGGGGTCGACAGCCCCAGCATTTT. Translation gives CASSLEAGGRQPQHF.

The chain employs TRBV6-1 and TRBJ2-1, with a possible D match to TRBD2 (5 bases). From germline, CDR1 is MNHNS and CDR2 SASEGT. The CDR3 has 11 amino acids. CDR3 bases: TGTGGGACTCTCCACTACAATGAGCAGTTCTTC. Protein product: CGTLHYNEQFF.

The gene calls are TRBV4-3 and TRBJ1-1, with TRBD1 matching 8 bases. The CDR3 has 18 amino acids. Unmatched junction bases numbered 18, after V lost 4 bases and J lost 5 bases. Germline assignment: CDR1 LGHNA and CDR2 YSLEER. CDR3 in DNA: TGCGCCAGCAGCCTCACTGGGAGCCGCCGTTACAGGGGGACTGAAGCTTTCTTT. Protein: CASSLTGSRRYRGTEAFF.

V gene TRBV13 combines with J gene TRBJ2-2; 8 nucleotides match TRBD1. V lost 9 bases to trimming and J lost 3 bases; unmatched junction nucleotides: 9. CDR3 length equals 15 residues. The germline CDR1 and CDR2 sequences are PRHDT and FYEKMQ (reference sequence). The CDR3 sequence: CASSQRQGYTGELFF. The CDR3 DNA reads TGTGCCAGTTCCCAGAGACAGGGGTACACCGGGGAGCTGTTTTTT.

V gene TRBV7-2 combines with J gene TRBJ2-1; 10 bases match TRBD2. Trimming took 4 bases from V and 4 from J; bases not matched to a gene: 7. CDR3 length: 16 residues. Germline CDR1 is SGHTA and CDR2 is FQGNSA. CDR3 bases: TGTGCCAGCAGCTCTAGGACTAGCGGAGGATACAATGAGCAGTTCTTC. Its protein is CASSSRTSGGYNEQFF.

This clone was observed a single time. This chain links TRBV19 with TRBJ1-5; no definite D call. Trimming removed 5 bases from V and 0 bases from J, with 8 bases in between. This CDR3 spans 14 amino acids. CDR1 and CDR2 (germline): LNHDA, SQIVND (reference sequence). The CDR3 sequence is CASSSRDSNQPQHF. CDR3 sequence (DNA): TGTGCCAGTAGTTCCCGGGATAGCAATCAGCCCCAGCATTTT.

The chain uses TRBV5-4 and TRBJ2-7; D remains unclear. This CDR3 comprises 13 residues. Germline loops: CDR1 SGHNT, CDR2 YYREEE (reference sequence). V lost 1 base to trimming and J lost 3 bases, with 8 bases between them. The CDR3 sequence is CASSLRWNYEQYF. DNA of the CDR3: TGTGCCAGCAGCTTGCGGTGGAACTACGAGCAGTACTTC. The entire variable domain, with the rest obtained from reference TRBV5-4 and TRBJ2-7, is as follows: ETGVTQSPTHLIKTRGQQVTLRCSSQSGHNTVSWYQQALGQGPQFIFQYYREEENGRGNFPPRFSGLQFPNYSSELNVNALELDDSALYLCASSLRWNYEQYFGPGTRLTVT.